Here is one TCR beta chain with its context. Its matching antigen is unknown. TCRdb reprocessed the 5' RACE reads via MiXCR and lists one record per CDR3 protein. The sample lists 550,000 to 750,000 distinct CDR3 sequences; roughly 12% were seen once. These data are taken from a study of T cells after yellow fever vaccination. Findings of the study overall: Peaking faster, on day 5 versus 15, the secondary response was nonetheless weaker. Most clones from primary vaccination were detected again post-booster (about 95% CD4, about 88% CD8). Repertoires sorted by FACS could include abundant clonotypes that are contaminants from the bulk population. A limited proportion of clonotypes was detected within both the CD4 and CD8 compartments.

Germline lookup yields CDR1 SGHRS and CDR2 YFSETQ. Unmatched junction bases numbered 6, after V lost 4 bases and J lost 3 bases. The CDR3 runs to 14 residues. V and J are TRBV5-1 and TRBJ1-1, with 7 positions matching TRBD1. The sample was PBMCs, taken on the day of the yellow fever booster vaccination. The receptor's source is a man younger than 40 who received the YFV17D yellow fever vaccine. The CDR3 DNA reads as TGCGCCAGCAGCCCTAGGGGGCCCGACACTGAAGCTTTCTTT. Protein sequence: CASSPRGPDTEAFF.